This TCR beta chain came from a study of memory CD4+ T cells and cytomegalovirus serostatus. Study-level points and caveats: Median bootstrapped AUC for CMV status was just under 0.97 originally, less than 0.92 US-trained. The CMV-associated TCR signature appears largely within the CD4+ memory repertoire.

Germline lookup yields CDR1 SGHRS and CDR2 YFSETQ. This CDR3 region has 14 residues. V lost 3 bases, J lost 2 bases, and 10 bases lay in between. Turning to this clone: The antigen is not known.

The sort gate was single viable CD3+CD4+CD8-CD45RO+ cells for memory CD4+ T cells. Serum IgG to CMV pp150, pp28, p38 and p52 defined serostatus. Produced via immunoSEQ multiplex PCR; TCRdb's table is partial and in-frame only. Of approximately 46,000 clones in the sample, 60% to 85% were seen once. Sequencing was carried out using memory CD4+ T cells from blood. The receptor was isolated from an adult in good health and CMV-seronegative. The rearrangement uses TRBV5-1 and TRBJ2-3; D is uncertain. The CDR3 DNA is TGCGCCAGCAGCTCTCCGATACCCACAGATACGCAGTATTTT. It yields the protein CASSSPIPTDTQYF.